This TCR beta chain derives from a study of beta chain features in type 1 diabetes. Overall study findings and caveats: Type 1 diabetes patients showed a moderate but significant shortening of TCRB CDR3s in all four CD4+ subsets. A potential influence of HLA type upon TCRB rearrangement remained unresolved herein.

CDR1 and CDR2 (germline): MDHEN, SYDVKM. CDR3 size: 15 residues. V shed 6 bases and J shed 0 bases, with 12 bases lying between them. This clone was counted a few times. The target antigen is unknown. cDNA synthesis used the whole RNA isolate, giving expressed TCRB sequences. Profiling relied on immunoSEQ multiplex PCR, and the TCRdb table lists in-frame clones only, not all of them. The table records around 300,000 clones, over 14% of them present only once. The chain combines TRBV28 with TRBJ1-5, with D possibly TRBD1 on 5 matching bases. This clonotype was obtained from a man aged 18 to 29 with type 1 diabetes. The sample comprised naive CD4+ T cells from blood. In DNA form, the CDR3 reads TGTGCCAGCAGGCCGTACAGGTTTAGCAATCAGCCCCAGCATTTT. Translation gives CASRPYRFSNQPQHF.